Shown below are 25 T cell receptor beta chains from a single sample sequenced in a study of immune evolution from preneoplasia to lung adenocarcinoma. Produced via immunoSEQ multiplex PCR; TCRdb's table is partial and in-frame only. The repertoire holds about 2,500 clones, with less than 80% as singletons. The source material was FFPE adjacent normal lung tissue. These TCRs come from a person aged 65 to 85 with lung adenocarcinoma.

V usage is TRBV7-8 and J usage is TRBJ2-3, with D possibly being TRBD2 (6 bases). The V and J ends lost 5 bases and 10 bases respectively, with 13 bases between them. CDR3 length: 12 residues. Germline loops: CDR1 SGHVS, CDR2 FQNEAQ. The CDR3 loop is CASSATSLAQYF. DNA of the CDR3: TGTGCCAGCAGCGCGACTAGTTTGGCGCAGTATTTT.

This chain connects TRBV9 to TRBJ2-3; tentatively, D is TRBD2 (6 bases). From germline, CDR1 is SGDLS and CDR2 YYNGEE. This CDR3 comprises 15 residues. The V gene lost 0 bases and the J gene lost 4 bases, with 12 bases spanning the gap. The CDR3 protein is CASSVGGTPPDTQYF. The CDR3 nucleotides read TGTGCCAGCAGCGTAGGCGGGACCCCCCCAGATACGCAGTATTTT. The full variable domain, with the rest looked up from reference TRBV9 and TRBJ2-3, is DSGVTQTPKHLITATGQRVTLRCSPRSGDLSVYWYQQSLDQGLQFLIQYYNGEERAKGNILERFSAQQFPDLHSELNLSSLELGDSALYFCASSVGGTPPDTQYFGPGTRLTVL.

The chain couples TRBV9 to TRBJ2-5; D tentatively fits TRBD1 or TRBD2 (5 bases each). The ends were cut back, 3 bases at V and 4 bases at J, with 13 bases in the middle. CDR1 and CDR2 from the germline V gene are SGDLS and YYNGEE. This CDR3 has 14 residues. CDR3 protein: CASSAGTASETQYF. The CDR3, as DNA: TGTGCCAGCAGCGCTGGGACGGCCTCAGAGACCCAGTACTTC. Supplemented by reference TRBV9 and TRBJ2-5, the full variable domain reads DSGVTQTPKHLITATGQRVTLRCSPRSGDLSVYWYQQSLDQGLQFLIQYYNGEERAKGNILERFSAQQFPDLHSELNLSSLELGDSALYFCASSAGTASETQYFGPGTRLLVL.

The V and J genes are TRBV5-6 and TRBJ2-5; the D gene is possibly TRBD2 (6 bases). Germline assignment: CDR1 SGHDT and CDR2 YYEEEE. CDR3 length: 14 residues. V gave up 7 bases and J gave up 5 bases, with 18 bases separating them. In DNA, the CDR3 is TGTGCCAGCCTCAGGTCGGGGGATTGGGAGACCCAGTACTTC. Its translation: CASLRSGDWETQYF.

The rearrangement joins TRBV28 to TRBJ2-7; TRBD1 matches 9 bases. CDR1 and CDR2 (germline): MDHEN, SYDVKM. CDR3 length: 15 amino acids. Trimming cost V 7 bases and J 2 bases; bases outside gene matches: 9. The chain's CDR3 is CASKGQGGSAYEQYF. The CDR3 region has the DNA TGTGCCAGCAAGGGACAGGGAGGGTCAGCCTACGAGCAGTACTTC.

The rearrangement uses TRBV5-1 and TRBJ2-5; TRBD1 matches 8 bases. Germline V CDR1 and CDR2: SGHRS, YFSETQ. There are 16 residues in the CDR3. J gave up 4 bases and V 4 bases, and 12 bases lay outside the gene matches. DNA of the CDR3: TGCGCCAGCAGCCTTACGACAGGGGAGGTTGGAGAGACCCAGTACTTC. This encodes CASSLTTGEVGETQYF.

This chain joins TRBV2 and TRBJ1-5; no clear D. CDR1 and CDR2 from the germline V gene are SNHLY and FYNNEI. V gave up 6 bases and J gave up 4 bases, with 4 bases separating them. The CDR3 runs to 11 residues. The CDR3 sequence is CASSLNQPQHF. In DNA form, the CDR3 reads TGTGCCAGCAGCTTAAATCAGCCCCAGCATTTT.

CDR3 nucleotides: TGTGCCAGCAGCCCGACAGGGAGAGGCACCGGGGAGCTGTTTTTT. Translation: CASSPTGRGTGELFF. The chain uses TRBV27 and TRBJ2-2; the match to TRBD1 covers 7 bases. Trimming removed 6 bases from V and 4 bases from J; junction bases left unmatched: 8. The CDR3 is 15 residues long. From germline, CDR1 is MNHEY and CDR2 SMNVEV (reference sequence).

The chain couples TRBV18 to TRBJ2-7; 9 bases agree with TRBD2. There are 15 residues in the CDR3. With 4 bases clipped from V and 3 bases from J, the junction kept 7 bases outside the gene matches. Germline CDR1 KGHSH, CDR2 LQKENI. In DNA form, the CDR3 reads TGTGCCAGCTCACGGGGCAGCGGGAGGATCTACGAGCAGTACTTC. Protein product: CASSRGSGRIYEQYF.

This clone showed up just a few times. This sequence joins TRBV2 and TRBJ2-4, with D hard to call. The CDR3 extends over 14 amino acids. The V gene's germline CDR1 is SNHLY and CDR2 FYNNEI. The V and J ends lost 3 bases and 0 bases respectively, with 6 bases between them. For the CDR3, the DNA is TGTGCCAGCAGTGATCCCTTAGCCAAAAACATTCAGTACTTC. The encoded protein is CASSDPLAKNIQYF.

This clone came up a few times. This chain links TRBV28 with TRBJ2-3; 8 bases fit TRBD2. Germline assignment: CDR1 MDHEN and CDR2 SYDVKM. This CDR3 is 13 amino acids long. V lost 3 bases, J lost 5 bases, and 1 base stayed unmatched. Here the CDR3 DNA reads TGTGCCAGCAGTTTCCTAGCGGGAGATACGCAGTATTTT. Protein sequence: CASSFLAGDTQYF.

The CDR3 nucleotides read TGTGCCAGCAGTTCCAAAAGGACCGGCTCCTACGAGCAGTACTTC. It yields the protein CASSSKRTGSYEQYF. The chain combines TRBV6-6 with TRBJ2-7; no reliable D call. Per germline, CDR1 MNHNY and CDR2 SVGAGI (reference sequence). The CDR3 is 15 residues long. V lost 4 bases and J 0 bases, leaving 13 bases between the germline ends.

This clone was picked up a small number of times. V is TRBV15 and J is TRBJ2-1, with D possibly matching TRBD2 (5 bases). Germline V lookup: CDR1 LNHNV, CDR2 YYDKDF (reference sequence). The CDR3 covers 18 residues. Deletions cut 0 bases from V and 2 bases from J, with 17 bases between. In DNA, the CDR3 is TGTGCCACCAGCAGAGATAAGTCGAGGGCCACTACCTACAATGAGCAGTTCTTC. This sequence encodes CATSRDKSRATTYNEQFF. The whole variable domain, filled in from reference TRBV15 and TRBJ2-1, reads DAMVIQNPRYQVTQFGKPVTLSCSQTLNHNVMYWYQQKSSQAPKLLFHYYDKDFNNEADTPDNFQSRRPNTSFCFLDIRSPGLGDTAMYLCATSRDKSRATTYNEQFFGPGTRLTVL.

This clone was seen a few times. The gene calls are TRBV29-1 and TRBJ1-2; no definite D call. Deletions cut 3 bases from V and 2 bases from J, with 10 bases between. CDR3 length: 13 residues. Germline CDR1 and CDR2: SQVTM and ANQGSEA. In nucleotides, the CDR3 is TGCAGCGTTGACGGGTTCGGAAACTATGGCTACACCTTC. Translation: CSVDGFGNYGYTF. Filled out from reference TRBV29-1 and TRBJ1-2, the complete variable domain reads SAVISQKPSRDICQRGTSLTIQCQVDSQVTMMFWYRQQPGQSLTLIATANQGSEATYESGFVIDKFPISRPNLTFSTLTVSNMSPEDSSIYLCSVDGFGNYGYTFGSGTRLTVV.

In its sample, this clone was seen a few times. The CDR3 coding sequence is TGTGCCAGCAGCTTGAAGCCGGGAGGGGTTCGCAATGAGCAGTTCTTC. This codes for CASSLKPGGVRNEQFF. This chain connects TRBV5-6 to TRBJ2-1; 8 bases match TRBD2. The CDR3 is made up of 16 amino acids. Germline lookup yields CDR1 SGHDT and CDR2 YYEEEE. Trimming cost V 1 base and J 6 bases; bases outside gene matches: 9.

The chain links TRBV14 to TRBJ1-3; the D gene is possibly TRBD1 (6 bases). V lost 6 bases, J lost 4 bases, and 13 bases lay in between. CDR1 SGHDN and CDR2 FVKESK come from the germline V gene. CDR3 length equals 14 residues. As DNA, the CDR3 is TGTGCCAGCAGACCAACAGGGTTCGGAAACACCATATATTTT. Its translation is CASRPTGFGNTIYF.

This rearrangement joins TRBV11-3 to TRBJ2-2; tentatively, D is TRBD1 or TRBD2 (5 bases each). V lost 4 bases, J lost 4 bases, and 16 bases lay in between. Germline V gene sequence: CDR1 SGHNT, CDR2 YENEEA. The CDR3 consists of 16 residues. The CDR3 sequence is CASSSSGDRLTGELFF. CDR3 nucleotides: TGTGCCAGCAGCTCCTCCGGGGACCGACTCACCGGGGAGCTGTTTTTT.

In nucleotides, the CDR3 is TGTGCCAGCGCCAGGTTGGACGAGCAGTACTTC. Its protein product is CASARLDEQYF. This chain connects TRBV25-1 to TRBJ2-7; unclear D gene. CDR1 and CDR2 from the germline V gene are MGHDK and SYGVNS. The CDR3 consists of 11 residues. V gave up 8 bases and J gave up 5 bases, with 10 bases separating them.

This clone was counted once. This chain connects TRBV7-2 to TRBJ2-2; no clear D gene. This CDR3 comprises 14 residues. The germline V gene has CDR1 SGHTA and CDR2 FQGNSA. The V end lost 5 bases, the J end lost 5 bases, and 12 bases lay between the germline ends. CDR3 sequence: CASSPLSRTGELFF. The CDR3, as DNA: TGTGCCAGCAGCCCCTTATCGAGGACCGGGGAGCTGTTTTTT.

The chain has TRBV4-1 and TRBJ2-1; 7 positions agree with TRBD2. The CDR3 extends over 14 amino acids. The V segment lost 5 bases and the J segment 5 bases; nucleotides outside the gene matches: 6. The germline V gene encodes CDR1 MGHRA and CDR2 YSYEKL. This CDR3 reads CASSTGTNNNEQFF. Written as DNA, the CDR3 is TGCGCCAGCAGCACCGGGACTAACAACAATGAGCAGTTCTTC.

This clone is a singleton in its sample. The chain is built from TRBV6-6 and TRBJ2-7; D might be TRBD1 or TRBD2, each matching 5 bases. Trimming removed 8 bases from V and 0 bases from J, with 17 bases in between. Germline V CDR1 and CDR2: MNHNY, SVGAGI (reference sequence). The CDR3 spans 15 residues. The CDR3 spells CASGGQGSYSYEQYF. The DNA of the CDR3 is TGTGCCAGCGGCGGGCAGGGATCTTACTCCTACGAGCAGTACTTC.

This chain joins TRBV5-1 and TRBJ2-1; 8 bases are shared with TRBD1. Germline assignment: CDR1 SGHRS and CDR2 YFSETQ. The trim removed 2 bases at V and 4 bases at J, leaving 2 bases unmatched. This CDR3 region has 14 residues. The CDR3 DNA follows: TGCGCCAGCAGCTTAGGACAGGGATACAATGAGCAGTTCTTC. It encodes CASSLGQGYNEQFF.

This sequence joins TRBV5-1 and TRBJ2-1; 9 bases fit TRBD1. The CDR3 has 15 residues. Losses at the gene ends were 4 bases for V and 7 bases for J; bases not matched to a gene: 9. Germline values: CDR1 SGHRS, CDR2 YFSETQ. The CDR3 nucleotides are TGCGCCAGCAGCCGAGGGGGACAGGGTATGAATGAGCAGTTCTTC. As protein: CASSRGGQGMNEQFF.

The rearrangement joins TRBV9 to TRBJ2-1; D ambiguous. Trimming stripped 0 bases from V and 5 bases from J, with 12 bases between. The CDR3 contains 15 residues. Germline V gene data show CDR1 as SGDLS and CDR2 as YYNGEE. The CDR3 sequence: CASSVAPRSDNEQFF. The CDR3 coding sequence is TGTGCCAGCAGCGTAGCCCCCAGATCCGACAATGAGCAGTTCTTC.

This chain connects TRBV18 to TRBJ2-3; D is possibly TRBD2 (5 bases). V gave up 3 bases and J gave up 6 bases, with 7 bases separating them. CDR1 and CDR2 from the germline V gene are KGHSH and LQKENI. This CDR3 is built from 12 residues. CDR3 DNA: TGTGCCAGCTCACCTGGGGAGGATACGCAGTATTTT. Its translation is CASSPGEDTQYF.